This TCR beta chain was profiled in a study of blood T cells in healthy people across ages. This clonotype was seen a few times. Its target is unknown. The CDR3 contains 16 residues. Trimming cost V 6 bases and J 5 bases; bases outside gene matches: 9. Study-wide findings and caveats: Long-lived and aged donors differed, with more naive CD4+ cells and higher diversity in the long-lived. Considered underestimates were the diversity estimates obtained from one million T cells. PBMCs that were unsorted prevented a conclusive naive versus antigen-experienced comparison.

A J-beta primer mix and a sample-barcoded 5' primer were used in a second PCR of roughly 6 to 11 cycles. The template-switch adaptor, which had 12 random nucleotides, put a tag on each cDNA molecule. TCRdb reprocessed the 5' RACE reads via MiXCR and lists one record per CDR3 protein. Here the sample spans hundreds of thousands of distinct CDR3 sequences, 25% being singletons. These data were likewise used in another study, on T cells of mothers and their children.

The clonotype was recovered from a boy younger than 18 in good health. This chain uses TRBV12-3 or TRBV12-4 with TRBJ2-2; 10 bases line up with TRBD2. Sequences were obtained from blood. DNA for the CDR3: TGTGCCAGCAGCCCTCTAGCGGGAGTGGGTACCGGGGAGCTGTTTTTT. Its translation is CASSPLAGVGTGELFF.